Sequencing of this TCR beta chain was carried out in a study of blood T cell repertoires in COVID-19. Across the study: Acute and convalescent COVID-19 samples came from the United States, Italy and Spain. Nucleic acid was either cDNA or gDNA, and it came from T cells, B-cell-depleted T cells, or PBMCs.

In germline, CDR1 is SGHTA, CDR2 FQGNSA. V was clipped by 6 bases and J by 0 bases; unmatched bases: 3. The CDR3 covers 15 residues. Per the original methods: The authors estimated nucleated cell counts from reference gene primer amplification. Libraries were prepared by immunoSEQ multiplex PCR; TCRdb keeps only in-frame clonotypes and omits some of them. V and J calls and clone size come straight from that table; D and trimming were deduced from the DNA. Here the sample spans under 9,000 clones, around four fifths being singletons. The sequence was obtained from a human donor in a cohort sampled during active COVID-19. The rearrangement joins TRBV7-2 to TRBJ2-2; 8 nucleotides match TRBD1. Sequenced input: peripheral blood. The DNA for the CDR3 is TGTGCCAGCAGTGGGGACAGGACGAACACCGGGGAGCTGTTTTTT. Translated, it gives CASSGDRTNTGELFF.